One and the same sample provided the 4 T cell receptor beta chains below, sequenced in a study of T cell responses to AZD1222 COVID-19 vaccine. Data came from immunoSEQ multiplex PCR; TCRdb stores just in-frame clones and leaves some out. The sample contains some 200,000 clones, approximately 91% of which appear only once. Sample: peripheral blood, taken 28 days after the second AZD1222 dose. These receptors came from an adult who received the AZD1222 COVID-19 vaccine.

This chain uses TRBV12-5 with TRBJ1-1; possible D gene TRBD1, 5 bases. Germline V gene lookup returns CDR1 LGHNT and CDR2 FRNRAP. Trimming removed 6 bases at V and 7 bases at J, with 15 bases between. There are 13 residues in the CDR3. The CDR3 region has the DNA TGTGCTAGTGGGGCGGGACGGACCTTTGAAGCTTTCTTT. Residues: CASGAGRTFEAFF.

V usage is TRBV9 and J usage is TRBJ2-1; 7 bases are a match to TRBD1. This CDR3 comprises 17 residues. With V trimmed by 4 bases and J by 7 bases, 17 bases remained unmatched. Germline loops: CDR1 SGDLS, CDR2 YYNGEE. For the CDR3, the DNA is TGTGCCAGCAGCCTAACAATAGACCGGGACAGCCCGAATGAGCAGTTCTTC. Encoded protein: CASSLTIDRDSPNEQFF. The variable domain in full, with the rest retrieved from reference TRBV9 and TRBJ2-1, is DSGVTQTPKHLITATGQRVTLRCSPRSGDLSVYWYQQSLDQGLQFLIQYYNGEERAKGNILERFSAQQFPDLHSELNLSSLELGDSALYFCASSLTIDRDSPNEQFFGPGTRLTVL.

This clone showed up just once. The gene calls are TRBV19 and TRBJ2-1, with a weak D call TRBD2 (5 bases). There are 14 residues in the CDR3. Trimming pared 3 bases from V and 0 bases from J, leaving 6 bases between. Germline V gene sequence: CDR1 LNHDA, CDR2 SQIVND (reference sequence). CDR3 nucleotide sequence: TGTGCCAGTAGTATGAGGGCCTCCTACAATGAGCAGTTCTTC. It translates to CASSMRASYNEQFF.

The genes are TRBV5-6 and TRBJ2-7; TRBD1 matches 7 bases. The CDR3 has 14 residues. Germline V gene data show CDR1 as SGHDT and CDR2 as YYEEEE. V dropped 5 bases and J dropped 3; count of bases not matched to a gene: 8. The CDR3 DNA reads TGTGCCAGCAGAATATACGGGACAGACTACGAGCAGTACTTC. As protein: CASRIYGTDYEQYF. Complete variable domain (other parts from reference TRBV5-6 and TRBJ2-7): DAGVTQSPTHLIKTRGQQVTLRCSPKSGHDTVSWYQQALGQGPQFIFQYYEEEERQRGNFPDRFSGHQFPNYSSELNVNALLLGDSALYLCASRIYGTDYEQYFGPGTRLTVT.